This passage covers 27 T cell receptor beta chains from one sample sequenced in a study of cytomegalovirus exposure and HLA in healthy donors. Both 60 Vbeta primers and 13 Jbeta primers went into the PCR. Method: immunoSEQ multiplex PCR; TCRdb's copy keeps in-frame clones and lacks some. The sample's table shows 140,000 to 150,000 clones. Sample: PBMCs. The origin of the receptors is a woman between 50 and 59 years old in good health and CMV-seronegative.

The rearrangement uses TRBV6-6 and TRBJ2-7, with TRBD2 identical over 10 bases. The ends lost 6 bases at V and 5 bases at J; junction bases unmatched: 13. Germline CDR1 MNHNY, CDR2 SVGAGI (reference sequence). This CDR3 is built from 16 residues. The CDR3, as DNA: TGTGCCAGCAGCTTCCCTAAGCGGGAGGGCCAACACGAGCAGTACTTC. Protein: CASSFPKREGQHEQYF.

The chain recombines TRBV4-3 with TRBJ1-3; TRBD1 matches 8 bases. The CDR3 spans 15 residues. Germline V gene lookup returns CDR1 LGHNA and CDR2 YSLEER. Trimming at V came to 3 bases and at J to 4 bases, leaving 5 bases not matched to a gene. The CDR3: CASSHQGARGNTIYF. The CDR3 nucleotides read TGCGCCAGCAGCCATCAGGGGGCCAGGGGAAACACCATATATTTT.

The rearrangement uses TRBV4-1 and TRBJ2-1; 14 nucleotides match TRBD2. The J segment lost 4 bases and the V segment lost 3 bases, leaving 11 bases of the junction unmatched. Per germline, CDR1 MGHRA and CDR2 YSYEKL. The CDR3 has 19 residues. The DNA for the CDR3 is TGCGCCAGCAGCCACACAAACGGACTAGCGGGAGGATGGTACAATGAGCAGTTCTTC. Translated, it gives CASSHTNGLAGGWYNEQFF.

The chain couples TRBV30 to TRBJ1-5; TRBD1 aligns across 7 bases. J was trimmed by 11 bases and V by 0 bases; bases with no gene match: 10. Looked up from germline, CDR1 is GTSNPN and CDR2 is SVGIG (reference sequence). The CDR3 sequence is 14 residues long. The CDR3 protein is CAWSVDREVGAQHF. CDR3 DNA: TGTGCCTGGAGTGTAGACAGGGAGGTTGGGGCCCAGCATTTT.

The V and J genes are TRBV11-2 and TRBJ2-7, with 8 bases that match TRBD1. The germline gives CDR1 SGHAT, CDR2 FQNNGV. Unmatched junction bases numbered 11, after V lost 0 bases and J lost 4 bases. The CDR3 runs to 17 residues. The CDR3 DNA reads TGTGCCAGCAGCTTAGACCTAGGACAGGGTATTATATACGAGCAGTACTTC. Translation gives CASSLDLGQGIIYEQYF.

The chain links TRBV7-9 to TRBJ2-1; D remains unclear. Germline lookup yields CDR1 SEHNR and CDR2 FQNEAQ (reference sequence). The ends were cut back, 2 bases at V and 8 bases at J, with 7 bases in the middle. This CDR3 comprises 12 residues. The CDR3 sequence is CASSLNRDEQFF. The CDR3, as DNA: TGTGCCAGCAGCTTAAACCGGGATGAGCAGTTCTTC.

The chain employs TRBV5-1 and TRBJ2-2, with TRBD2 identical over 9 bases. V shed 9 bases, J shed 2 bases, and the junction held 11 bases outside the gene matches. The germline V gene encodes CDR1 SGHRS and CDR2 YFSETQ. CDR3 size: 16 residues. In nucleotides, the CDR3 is TGCGCCACCAAAGGTAGCGGGGGCCATAACACCGGGGAGCTGTTTTTT. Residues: CATKGSGGHNTGELFF.

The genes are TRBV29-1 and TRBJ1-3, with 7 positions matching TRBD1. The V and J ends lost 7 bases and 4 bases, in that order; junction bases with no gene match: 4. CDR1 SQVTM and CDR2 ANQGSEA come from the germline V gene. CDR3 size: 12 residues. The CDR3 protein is CSAHRGGNTIYF. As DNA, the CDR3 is TGCAGCGCCCACAGGGGAGGAAACACCATATATTTT.

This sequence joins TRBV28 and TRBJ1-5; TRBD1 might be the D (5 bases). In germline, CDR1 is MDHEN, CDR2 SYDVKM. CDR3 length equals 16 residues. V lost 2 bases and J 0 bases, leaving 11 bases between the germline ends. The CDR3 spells CASSLHRPYSNQPQHF. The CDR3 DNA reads TGTGCCAGCAGTTTACACAGGCCGTATAGCAATCAGCCCCAGCATTTT.

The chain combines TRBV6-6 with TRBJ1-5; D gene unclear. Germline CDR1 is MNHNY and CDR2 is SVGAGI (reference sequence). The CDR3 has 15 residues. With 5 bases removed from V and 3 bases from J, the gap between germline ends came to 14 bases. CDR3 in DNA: TGTGCCAGCAGTGACCCTCAGGCAGTCAATCAGCCCCAGCATTTT. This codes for CASSDPQAVNQPQHF.

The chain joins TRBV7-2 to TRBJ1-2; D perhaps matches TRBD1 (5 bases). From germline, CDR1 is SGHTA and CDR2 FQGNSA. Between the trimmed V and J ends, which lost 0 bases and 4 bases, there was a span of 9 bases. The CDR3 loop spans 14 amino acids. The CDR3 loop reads CASSLAGDSYGYTF. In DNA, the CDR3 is TGTGCCAGCAGCTTAGCTGGGGACTCCTATGGCTACACCTTC.

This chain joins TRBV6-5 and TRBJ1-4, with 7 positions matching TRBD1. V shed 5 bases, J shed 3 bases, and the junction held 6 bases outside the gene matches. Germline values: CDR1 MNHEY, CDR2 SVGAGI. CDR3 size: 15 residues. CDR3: CASSLDRVANEKLFF. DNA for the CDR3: TGTGCCAGCAGTCTCGACAGGGTGGCTAATGAAAAACTGTTTTTT.

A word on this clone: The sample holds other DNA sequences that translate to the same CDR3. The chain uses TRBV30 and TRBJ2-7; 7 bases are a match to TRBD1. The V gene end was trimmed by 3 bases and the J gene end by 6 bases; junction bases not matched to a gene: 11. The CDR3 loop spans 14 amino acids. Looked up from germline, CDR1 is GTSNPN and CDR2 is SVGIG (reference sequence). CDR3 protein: CAWSSGQPALEQYF. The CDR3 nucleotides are TGTGCCTGGAGCTCGGGACAGCCCGCCCTCGAGCAGTACTTC.

The CDR3 nucleotides read TGTGCCAGCAGCGAGGGGAGGTTCTACGAGCAGTACTTC. Its translation is CASSEGRFYEQYF. This chain links TRBV5-6 with TRBJ2-7; the D gene is possibly TRBD2 (6 bases). V gave up 4 bases and J gave up 3 bases, with 11 bases separating them. Per the germline V gene, CDR1 is SGHDT and CDR2 is YYEEEE. The CDR3 runs to 13 residues. Based on the CDR3 plus reference TRBV5-6 and TRBJ2-7, the full variable domain is DAGVTQSPTHLIKTRGQQVTLRCSPKSGHDTVSWYQQALGQGPQFIFQYYEEEERQRGNFPDRFSGHQFPNYSSELNVNALLLGDSALYLCASSEGRFYEQYFGPGTRLTVT.

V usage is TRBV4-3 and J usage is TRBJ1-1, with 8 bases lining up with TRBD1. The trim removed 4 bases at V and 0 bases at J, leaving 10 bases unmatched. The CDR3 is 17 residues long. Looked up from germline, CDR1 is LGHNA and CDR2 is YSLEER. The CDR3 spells CASSPFGTGFMNTEAFF. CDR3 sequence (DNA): TGCGCCAGCAGCCCTTTTGGGACAGGATTCATGAACACTGAAGCTTTCTTT.

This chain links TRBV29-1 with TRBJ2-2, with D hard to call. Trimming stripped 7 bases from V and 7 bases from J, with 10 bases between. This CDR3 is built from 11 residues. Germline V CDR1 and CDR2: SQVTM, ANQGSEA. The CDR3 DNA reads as TGCAGCGCGGGTAGGATCGGGGAGCTGTTTTTT. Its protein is CSAGRIGELFF.

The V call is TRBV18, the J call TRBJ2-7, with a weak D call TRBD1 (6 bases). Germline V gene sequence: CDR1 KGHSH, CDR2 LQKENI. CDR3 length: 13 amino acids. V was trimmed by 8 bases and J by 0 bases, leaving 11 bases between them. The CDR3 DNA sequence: TGTGCCAGCCGAGGGGGAAGCTCCTACGAGCAGTACTTC. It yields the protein CASRGGSSYEQYF.

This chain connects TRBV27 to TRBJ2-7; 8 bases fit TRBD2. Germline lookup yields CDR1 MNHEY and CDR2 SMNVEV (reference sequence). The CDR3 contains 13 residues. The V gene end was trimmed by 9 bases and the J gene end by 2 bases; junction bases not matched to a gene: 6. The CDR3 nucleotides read TGTGCCAGTTCGGGACTAGAAACCTACGAGCAGTACTTC. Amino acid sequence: CASSGLETYEQYF.

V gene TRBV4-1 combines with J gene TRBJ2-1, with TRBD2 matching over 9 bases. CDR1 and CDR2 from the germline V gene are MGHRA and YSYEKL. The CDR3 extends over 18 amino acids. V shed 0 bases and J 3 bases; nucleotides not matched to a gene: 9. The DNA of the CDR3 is TGCGCCAGCAGCCAAGATAGTCGGCGGGGGGGTTACTACAATGAGCAGTTCTTC. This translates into CASSQDSRRGGYYNEQFF.

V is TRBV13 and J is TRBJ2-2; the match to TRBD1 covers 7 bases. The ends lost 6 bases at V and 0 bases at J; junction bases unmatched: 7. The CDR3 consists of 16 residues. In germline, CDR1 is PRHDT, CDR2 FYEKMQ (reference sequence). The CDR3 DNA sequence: TGTGCCAGCAGGGACACCGGGACAGCGAACACCGGGGAGCTGTTTTTT. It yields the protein CASRDTGTANTGELFF.

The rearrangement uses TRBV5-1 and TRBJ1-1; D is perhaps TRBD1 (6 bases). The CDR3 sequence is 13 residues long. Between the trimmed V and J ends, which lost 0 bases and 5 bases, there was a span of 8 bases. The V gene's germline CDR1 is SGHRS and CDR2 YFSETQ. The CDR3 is CASSLAGQTEAFF. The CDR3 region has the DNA TGCGCCAGCAGCTTGGCCGGACAGACTGAAGCTTTCTTT.

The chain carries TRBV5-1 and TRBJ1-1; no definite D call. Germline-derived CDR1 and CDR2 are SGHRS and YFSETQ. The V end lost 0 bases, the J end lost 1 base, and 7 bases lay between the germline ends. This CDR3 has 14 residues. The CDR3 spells CASSLAVQNTEAFF. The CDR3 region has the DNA TGCGCCAGCAGCTTGGCAGTCCAGAACACTGAAGCTTTCTTT.

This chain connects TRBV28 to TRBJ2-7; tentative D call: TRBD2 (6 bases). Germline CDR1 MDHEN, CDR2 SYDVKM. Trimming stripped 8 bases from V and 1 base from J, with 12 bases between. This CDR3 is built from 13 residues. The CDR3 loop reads CASVLRESYEQYF. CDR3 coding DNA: TGTGCCAGCGTTCTCCGGGAGTCCTACGAGCAGTACTTC. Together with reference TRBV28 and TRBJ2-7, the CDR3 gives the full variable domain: DVKVTQSSRYLVKRTGEKVFLECVQDMDHENMFWYRQDPGLGLRLIYFSYDVKMKEKGDIPEGYSVSREKKERFSLILESASTNQTSMYLCASVLRESYEQYFGPGTRLTVT.

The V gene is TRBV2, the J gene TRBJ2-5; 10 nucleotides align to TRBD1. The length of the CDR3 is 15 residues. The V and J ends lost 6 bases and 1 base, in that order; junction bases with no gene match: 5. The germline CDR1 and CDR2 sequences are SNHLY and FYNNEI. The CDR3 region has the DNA TGTGCCAGCAGGAGGGACAGGGGCTTCCAAGAGACCCAGTACTTC. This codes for CASRRDRGFQETQYF.

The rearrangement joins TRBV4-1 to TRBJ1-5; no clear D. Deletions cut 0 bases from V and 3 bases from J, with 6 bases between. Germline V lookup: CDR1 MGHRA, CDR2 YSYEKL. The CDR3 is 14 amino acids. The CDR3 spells CASSQESNNQPQHF. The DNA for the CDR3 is TGCGCCAGCAGCCAAGAATCAAACAATCAGCCCCAGCATTTT.

In nucleotides, the CDR3 is TGTGCCAGCAGCTTAAGTGCGGGAGGTGCCCTCACAGATACGCAGTATTTT. Translation gives CASSLSAGGALTDTQYF. The chain uses TRBV7-9 and TRBJ2-3, with 8 bases identical to TRBD2. Germline CDR1 and CDR2: SEHNR and FQNEAQ (reference sequence). After removal of 2 bases from V and 2 bases from J, the junction contained 9 bases not matched to a gene. CDR3 length: 17 residues.

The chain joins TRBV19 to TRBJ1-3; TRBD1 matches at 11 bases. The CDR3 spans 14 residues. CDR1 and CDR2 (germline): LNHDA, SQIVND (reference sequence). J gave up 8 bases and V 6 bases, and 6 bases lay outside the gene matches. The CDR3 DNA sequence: TGTGCCAGTAGGGACAGGGGGCGAGAAGACACCATATATTTT. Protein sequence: CASRDRGREDTIYF.